Following are 20 T cell receptor beta chains from one sample sequenced in a study of cytomegalovirus exposure and HLA in healthy donors. PCR primers comprised 60 Vbeta and 13 Jbeta primers. The table came from immunoSEQ multiplex PCR; TCRdb's copy has only in-frame clones and leaves some out. In the table there are under 150,000 clones, roughly 9.6% of which are singletons. What was sequenced was PBMCs. The receptor set was obtained from a woman in her thirties or forties in good health and CMV-seropositive.

Written as DNA, the CDR3 is TGCGCCAGCAGCTTTAACCCCGGGACAGGGGCCTACGAGCAGTACTTC. This sequence encodes CASSFNPGTGAYEQYF. The gene calls are TRBV4-1 and TRBJ2-5, with 10 bases matching TRBD1. The better agreement between TRBJ2-7 and the DNA end casts doubt on the J call. Looked up from germline, CDR1 is MGHRA and CDR2 is YSYEKL. The CDR3 is made up of 16 amino acids.

This clone has a handful of counts. This sequence joins TRBV7-6 and TRBJ1-4; D might be TRBD1 (6 bases). Trimming pared 5 bases from V and 3 bases from J, leaving 10 bases between. The CDR3 runs 14 residues. Germline values: CDR1 SGHVS, CDR2 FNYEAQ. The DNA of the CDR3 is TGTGCCAGCAGCACCGGACAGCCTAATGAAAAACTGTTTTTT. It yields the protein CASSTGQPNEKLFF.

The chain couples TRBV7-9 to TRBJ2-5; 14 bases are a match to TRBD2. Unmatched junction bases numbered 6, after V lost 5 bases and J lost 4 bases. The CDR3 length is 16 residues. Germline V gene sequence: CDR1 SEHNR, CDR2 FQNEAQ (reference sequence). Here the CDR3 reads CASSPKGLAGVETQYF. The CDR3 DNA reads TGTGCCAGCAGCCCAAAGGGACTAGCGGGGGTAGAGACCCAGTACTTC.

The chain employs TRBV4-1 and TRBJ1-2; D gene uncertain. Germline-derived CDR1 and CDR2 are MGHRA and YSYEKL. The germline V and J ends were trimmed by 5 bases and 0 bases, with 13 bases remaining between them. This CDR3 region has 15 residues. CDR3: CASSSLGKSNYGYTF. Here the CDR3 DNA reads TGCGCCAGCAGCTCTCTAGGAAAATCTAACTATGGCTACACCTTC.

Only a few counts were recorded for this clone. The rearrangement joins TRBV6-5 to TRBJ1-2; 9 bases agree with TRBD1. Germline V gene lookup returns CDR1 MNHEY and CDR2 SVGAGI. With V trimmed by 6 bases and J by 3 bases, 8 bases remained unmatched. This CDR3 is built from 15 residues. Here the CDR3 reads CASRRPTGGHYGYTF. The CDR3 DNA is TGTGCCAGCAGAAGACCGACAGGGGGACACTATGGCTACACCTTC.

In this sample, this clone turned up a few times. The same CDR3 can be traced to other DNA sequences in this sample. The chain couples TRBV5-4 to TRBJ1-1; the D gene is possibly TRBD1 (5 bases). The CDR3 runs 12 residues. V lost 4 bases to trimming and J lost 5 bases, with 9 bases between them. The germline CDR1 and CDR2 sequences are SGHNT and YYREEE (reference sequence). DNA for the CDR3: TGTGCCAGCAGCGGGAGGGGAACTGAAGCTTTCTTT. Its protein product is CASSGRGTEAFF.

In nucleotides, the CDR3 is TGTGCCAGCAGCTTAGACGGCGGACTTGAGCAGTACTTC. It encodes CASSLDGGLEQYF. The chain employs TRBV11-2 and TRBJ2-7; D is possibly TRBD2 (5 bases). The CDR3 length is 13 residues. V was cut by 0 bases and J by 7 bases, with 10 bases left in between. Germline V gene data show CDR1 as SGHAT and CDR2 as FQNNGV.

This clone was counted at least ten times. This chain joins TRBV29-1 and TRBJ2-7; 7 positions match TRBD1. The V segment lost 4 bases and the J segment 3 bases; nucleotides outside the gene matches: 0. Germline CDR1 and CDR2: SQVTM and ANQGSEA. The CDR3 contains 11 residues. CDR3 sequence (DNA): TGCAGCGTTGGGGACAGCTACGAGCAGTACTTC. This codes for CSVGDSYEQYF.

This clone was counted a few times. The chain uses TRBV5-5 and TRBJ2-7; 10 bases are shared with TRBD2. The V gene end was trimmed by 5 bases and the J gene end by 2 bases; junction bases not matched to a gene: 4. CDR1 and CDR2 (germline): SGHKS, YYEKEE (reference sequence). The CDR3 consists of 14 residues. In DNA, the CDR3 is TGTGCCAGCAGTTTAGCGGGGGGTGCCTACGAGCAGTACTTC. Translating it yields CASSLAGGAYEQYF.

This clone appeared a few times. The CDR3, as DNA: TGTGCCAGCAGCTTTAATACAGGGGACACCGGGGAGCTGTTTTTT. It yields the protein CASSFNTGDTGELFF. V and J are TRBV7-9 and TRBJ2-2, with 7 bases that match TRBD1. The CDR3 extends over 15 amino acids. CDR1 and CDR2 from the germline V gene are SEHNR and FQNEAQ (reference sequence). Trimming cost V 3 bases and J 3 bases; bases outside gene matches: 4.

This clone was found a few times. The chain joins TRBV7-9 to TRBJ2-3, with 11 bases identical to TRBD2. The V gene's germline CDR1 is SEHNR and CDR2 FQNEAQ (reference sequence). V lost 1 base to trimming and J lost 0 bases; unmatched junction nucleotides: 3. CDR3 length: 17 residues. The CDR3 region is CASSLDRLAGSTDTQYF. CDR3 in DNA: TGTGCCAGCAGCTTAGATCGACTAGCGGGGAGCACAGATACGCAGTATTTT.

In its sample, this clone was seen a few times. The chain employs TRBV6-1 and TRBJ1-3; D gene uncertain. The V gene's germline CDR1 is MNHNS and CDR2 SASEGT. The germline V and J ends were trimmed by 4 bases and 4 bases, with 14 bases remaining between them. The CDR3 covers 15 residues. CDR3 nucleotide sequence: TGTGCCAGCAGTGTCCGGGAGGCCTCAGGAAACACCATATATTTT. Translation gives CASSVREASGNTIYF.

This clone was seen a handful of times. The chain combines TRBV27 with TRBJ2-3; TRBD1 matches at 7 bases. Germline V gene sequence: CDR1 MNHEY, CDR2 SMNVEV (reference sequence). The V gene end was trimmed by 5 bases and the J gene end by 6 bases; junction bases not matched to a gene: 11. This CDR3 has 15 residues. The DNA of the CDR3 is TGTGCCAGCAGTAGAAACCGAAGGGGGCGGGATACGCAGTATTTT. It is translated as CASSRNRRGRDTQYF.

This clone was counted a few times. This chain connects TRBV6-6 to TRBJ1-5, with TRBD1 as a possible D gene (6 bases). V lost 5 bases, J lost 5 bases, and 13 bases lay in between. This CDR3 spans 14 amino acids. CDR1 and CDR2 (germline): MNHNY, SVGAGI (reference sequence). CDR3 sequence: CASSTGDIDQPQHF. For the CDR3, the DNA is TGTGCCAGCAGTACCGGGGACATTGATCAGCCCCAGCATTTT.

The J gene is TRBJ1-2, the V gene TRBV4-1; no clear D gene. The V end was cut by 4 bases, the J end by 0 bases, with 15 bases between. Looked up from germline, CDR1 is MGHRA and CDR2 is YSYEKL. CDR3 length: 16 residues. Written as DNA, the CDR3 is TGCGCCAGCAGCCGAGCTTTAGTTTCTACTAACTATGGCTACACCTTC. Its translation is CASSRALVSTNYGYTF.

V usage is TRBV10-3 and J usage is TRBJ2-3, with TRBD2 matching over 12 bases. The J segment lost 9 bases and the V segment lost 0 bases, leaving 4 bases of the junction unmatched. The CDR3 totals 15 residues. Germline CDR1 reads ENHRY; CDR2 reads SYGVKD. The DNA for the CDR3 is TGTGCCATCAGTGAGTCGCCTAGCGGGGGGGAAACGCAGTATTTT. Translating it yields CAISESPSGGETQYF.

The sample holds a few counts of this clone. This chain joins TRBV5-5 and TRBJ2-7, with a weak D call TRBD1 (6 bases). Germline V gene lookup returns CDR1 SGHKS and CDR2 YYEKEE (reference sequence). CDR3 length: 15 residues. V lost 0 bases to trimming and J lost 6 bases, with 16 bases between them. The CDR3 reads CASSLVGGPAGEQYF. The CDR3 nucleotides are TGTGCCAGCAGCTTGGTTGGGGGCCCGGCCGGCGAGCAGTACTTC.

This clone was counted between two and nine times. This chain links TRBV2 with TRBJ2-6; D unclear. This CDR3 has 12 residues. V dropped 6 bases and J dropped 4 bases, with 4 bases sitting between them. Germline V gene sequence: CDR1 SNHLY, CDR2 FYNNEI. The CDR3 DNA sequence: TGTGCCAGCAGGGCCGGGGCCAACGTCCTGACTTTC. It translates to CASRAGANVLTF.

There are a few counts of this clone. V usage is TRBV29-1 and J usage is TRBJ2-5; 7 bases are shared with TRBD2. The CDR3 is 13 residues long. Per the germline V gene, CDR1 is SQVTM and CDR2 is ANQGSEA. The J segment lost 4 bases and the V segment lost 6 bases, leaving 8 bases of the junction unmatched. The CDR3 DNA reads as TGCAGCGTCGGGGAGGGGCGAGGAGAGACCCAGTACTTC. Encoded protein: CSVGEGRGETQYF.

This clone turned up a few times. The rearrangement links TRBV9 to TRBJ1-1; weak D call: TRBD1 (5 bases). This CDR3 has 13 residues. The V and J ends lost 3 bases and 1 base respectively, with 7 bases between them. Looked up from germline, CDR1 is SGDLS and CDR2 is YYNGEE. DNA for the CDR3: TGTGCCAGCAGCGCCACAGGGAACACTGAAGCTTTCTTT. Translated: CASSATGNTEAFF. The complete variable domain, with remaining parts taken from reference TRBV9 and TRBJ1-1, reads DSGVTQTPKHLITATGQRVTLRCSPRSGDLSVYWYQQSLDQGLQFLIQYYNGEERAKGNILERFSAQQFPDLHSELNLSSLELGDSALYFCASSATGNTEAFFGQGTRLTVV.